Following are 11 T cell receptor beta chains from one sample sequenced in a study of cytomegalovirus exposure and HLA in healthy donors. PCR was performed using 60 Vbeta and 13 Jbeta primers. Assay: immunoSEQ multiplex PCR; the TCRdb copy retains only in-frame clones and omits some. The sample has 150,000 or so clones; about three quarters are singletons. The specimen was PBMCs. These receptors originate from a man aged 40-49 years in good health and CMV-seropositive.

Here the CDR3 DNA reads TGTGCCAGCAGCTTAGTAGGCGGGGGTGGAGGCTACACCTTC. Translated, it gives CASSLVGGGGGYTF. This chain uses TRBV11-3 with TRBJ1-2, with a possible D match to TRBD1 (5 bases). Germline V gene lookup returns CDR1 SGHNT and CDR2 YENEEA. This CDR3 has 14 residues. Trimming took off 1 base at V and 8 bases at J, with 14 bases between the two ends.

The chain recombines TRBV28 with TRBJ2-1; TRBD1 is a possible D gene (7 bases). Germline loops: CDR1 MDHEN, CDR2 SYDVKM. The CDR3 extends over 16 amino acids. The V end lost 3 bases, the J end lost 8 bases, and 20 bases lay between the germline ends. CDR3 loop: CASSFLAGQSGDEQFF. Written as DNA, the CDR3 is TGTGCCAGCAGTTTTTTGGCGGGACAGTCGGGGGATGAGCAGTTCTTC. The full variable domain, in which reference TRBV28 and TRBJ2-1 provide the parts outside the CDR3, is DVKVTQSSRYLVKRTGEKVFLECVQDMDHENMFWYRQDPGLGLRLIYFSYDVKMKEKGDIPEGYSVSREKKERFSLILESASTNQTSMYLCASSFLAGQSGDEQFFGPGTRLTVL.

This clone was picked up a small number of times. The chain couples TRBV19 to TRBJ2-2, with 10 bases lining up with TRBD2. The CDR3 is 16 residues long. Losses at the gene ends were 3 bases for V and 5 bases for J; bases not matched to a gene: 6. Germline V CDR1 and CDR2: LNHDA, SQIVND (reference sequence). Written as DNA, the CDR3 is TGTGCCAGTAGTATGGAGGGAGCGGGAGGGACCGGGGAGCTGTTTTTT. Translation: CASSMEGAGGTGELFF.

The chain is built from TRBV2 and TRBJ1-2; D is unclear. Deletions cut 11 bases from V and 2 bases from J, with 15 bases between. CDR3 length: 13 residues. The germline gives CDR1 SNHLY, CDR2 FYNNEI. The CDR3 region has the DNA TGTGCCTGTTCAGCGGGCAGCAACTATGGCTACACCTTC. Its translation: CACSAGSNYGYTF.

The chain's CDR3 is CASSLGAGTYSGANVLTF. In DNA, the CDR3 is TGTGCCAGCAGCTTAGGAGCGGGCACCTACTCTGGGGCCAACGTCCTGACTTTC. The chain carries TRBV7-6 and TRBJ2-6; D is perhaps TRBD2 (6 bases). Germline CDR1 reads SGHVS; CDR2 reads FNYEAQ. The CDR3 sequence is 18 residues long. Trimming stripped 1 base from V and 0 bases from J, with 13 bases between.

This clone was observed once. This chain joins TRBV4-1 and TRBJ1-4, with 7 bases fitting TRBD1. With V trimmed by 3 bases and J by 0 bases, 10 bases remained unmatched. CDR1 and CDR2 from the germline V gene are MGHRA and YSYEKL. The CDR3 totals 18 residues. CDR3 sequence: CASSQSGGLRATNEKLFF. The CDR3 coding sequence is TGCGCCAGCAGCCAGTCAGGGGGGTTGAGGGCAACTAATGAAAAACTGTTTTTT.

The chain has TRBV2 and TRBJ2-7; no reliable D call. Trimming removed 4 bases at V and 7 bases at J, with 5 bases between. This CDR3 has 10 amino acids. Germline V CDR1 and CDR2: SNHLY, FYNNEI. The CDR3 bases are TGTGCCAGCAGTGTATATGAGCAGTACTTC. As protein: CASSVYEQYF. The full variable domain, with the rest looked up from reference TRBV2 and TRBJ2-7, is EPEVTQTPSHQVTQMGQEVILRCVPISNHLYFYWYRQILGQKVEFLVSFYNNEISEKSEIFDDQFSVERPDGSNFTLKIRSTKLEDSAMYFCASSVYEQYFGPGTRLTVT.

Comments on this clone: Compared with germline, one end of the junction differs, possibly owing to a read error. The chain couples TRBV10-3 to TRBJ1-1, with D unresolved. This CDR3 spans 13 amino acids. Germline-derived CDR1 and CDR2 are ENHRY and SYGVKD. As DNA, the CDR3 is TGTGCCACCAGTAGAGGGATTCAGACTGAAGCTTTCTTT. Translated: CATSRGIQTEAFF.

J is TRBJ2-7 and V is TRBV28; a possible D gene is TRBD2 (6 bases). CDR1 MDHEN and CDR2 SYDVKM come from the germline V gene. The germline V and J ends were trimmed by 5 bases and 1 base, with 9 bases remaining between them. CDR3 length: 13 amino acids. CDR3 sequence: CASSTTSSYEQYF. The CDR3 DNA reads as TGTGCCAGCAGTACGACTAGTTCCTACGAGCAGTACTTC.

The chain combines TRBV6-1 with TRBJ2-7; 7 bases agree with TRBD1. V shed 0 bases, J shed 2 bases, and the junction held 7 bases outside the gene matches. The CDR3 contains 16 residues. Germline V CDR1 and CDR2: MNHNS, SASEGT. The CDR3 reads CASSEAGGGSPYEQYF. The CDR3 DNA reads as TGTGCCAGCAGTGAAGCAGGGGGCGGCTCCCCCTACGAGCAGTACTTC.

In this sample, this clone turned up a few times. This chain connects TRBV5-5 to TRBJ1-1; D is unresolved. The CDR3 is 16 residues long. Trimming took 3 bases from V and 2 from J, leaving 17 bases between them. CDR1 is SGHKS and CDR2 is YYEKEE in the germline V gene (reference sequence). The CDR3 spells CASSSGFGPYNTEAFF. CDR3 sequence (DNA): TGTGCCAGCAGCTCGGGGTTCGGGCCCTACAACACTGAAGCTTTCTTT.